This T cell receptor beta chain was found in a study of ipilimumab plus nivolumab after autologous stem cell transplantation (dated by TCRdb to about 2021). For the wider study: The median number of doses received by trial patients was four to six for ipilimumab and about eight for nivolumab. Primary refractory and relapsed disease were included in the DLBCL cohort, with 18-month progression-free survival of 85.7% and 28.6%, respectively. Patients with high-risk diffuse large B cell lymphoma, mature T cell lymphoma, or multiple myeloma undergoing autologous transplant were enrolled in the trial. The intent-to-treat population of the trial was made up of 30 to 35 patients.

Notes on this clone: No antigen is known for it. No base quality information exists; no much larger clone differs at one position.

Reading from cysteine to phenylalanine, the CDR3 counts 14 amino acids. Only CDR3 DNA is held: 42 bases, read in frame from base 1. The germline V gene encodes CDR1 LNHDA and CDR2 SQIVND (reference sequence). V lost 3 bases and J lost 8 bases; the stretch between them is 13 bases long. The library was produced with the immunoSEQ multiplex PCR assay. TCRdb took over this immuneACCESS table, retaining in-frame rearrangements with V and J assigned. Such tables are incomplete; in checked studies, under half of the missing clones stem from an unresolved V gene, and the remainder is unexplained. This sample comprises some 87,000 clones, 75% to 85% of them detected only once. The biggest ten clones account for under 2.5% of the sample. What the study reported, not specific to this receptor: The authors concluded that combined checkpoint inhibition appeared tolerable when used as consolidation after transplant. According to the authors, a biologic rationale for studying the approach further came from T cell receptor repertoire, regulatory T cell phenotype and gut microbiota profiles.

Ipilimumab was given at 1 mg/kg intravenously on day 1 of selected weeks, and checkpoint therapy started 14 to 28 days after autologous transplant. Nivolumab was administered at 3 mg/kg intravenously on day 1 of weeks 1, 4, 7, 10, and every two weeks through week 26. The study was a Phase Ib clinical trial testing combined checkpoint inhibition with ipilimumab and nivolumab as consolidation after autologous stem cell transplantation. The chain is encoded by TRBV19 joined to TRBJ2-2, with a weak D call of TRBD1 (5 bases match). This receptor was identified in a male donor with diffuse large B-cell lymphoma. This material consisted of PBMCs, taken in a trial of ipilimumab plus nivolumab as post-transplant consolidation. At the DNA level, the sequence is TGTGCCAGTAGTATGCAGGGTTTCGTGGGGGAGCTGTTTTTT. The translation is CASSMQGFVGELFF.